Sequencing of this T cell receptor (beta chain) was carried out in a study of CD8+CD57+ T cells in acquired aplastic anemia. Overall study: DNA from sorted CD4+ and CD8+ cells averaged around 3 ug. Average CD4+ read depth in healthy donors was approximately 11 million reads.

In this sample, this clonotype turned up many times. What it binds is not known. Findings and limits, study-wide: Common to patients and controls were twenty-nine CD8+ CDR3 sequences.

TCR beta VDJ and CDR3 were profiled, and genomic DNA was the template. MiXCR, run by TCRdb on the reads, gives a single entry per CDR3 protein. The profile shows under 200,000 distinct CDR3 sequences, around 45% of them singletons. This TCR was sampled from a human donor in good health. The sequenced sample consisted of sorted CD4+, CD8+, or CD8+CD57+ T cells (not recorded which) from PBMCs.

The CDR3 loop reads CSVVEGSGNTIYF. DNA for the CDR3: TGCAGCGTTGTAGAGGGTTCTGGAAACACCATATATTTT. The chain is built from TRBV29-1 and TRBJ1-3; D gene uncertain. The CDR3 contains 13 residues. Germline V gene data show CDR1 as SQVTM and CDR2 as ANQGSEA. V shed 4 bases and J shed 1 base, with 8 bases lying between them.